This passage covers 24 T cell receptor beta chains from one sample sequenced in a study of glioma-infiltrating T cells after dendritic cell vaccination. Data came from immunoSEQ multiplex PCR; TCRdb stores just in-frame clones and leaves some out. The sample comprises under 70,000 clones, 82% of which are singletons, and about 9% rests with the top ten. Sample: blood, taken before dendritic cell vaccination. Receptor source: a human donor with glioblastoma.

The chain uses TRBV19 and TRBJ1-2; 8 nucleotides line up with TRBD1. Germline V CDR1 and CDR2: LNHDA, SQIVND (reference sequence). V lost 6 bases to trimming and J lost 3 bases; unmatched junction nucleotides: 6. The CDR3 runs to 14 residues. CDR3 nucleotide sequence: TGTGCCAGTAGCCCGGACAGGGCCTACTATGGCTACACCTTC. It translates to CASSPDRAYYGYTF. The whole variable domain, remainder taken from reference TRBV19 and TRBJ1-2, is DGGITQSPKYLFRKEGQNVTLSCEQNLNHDAMYWYRQDPGQGLRLIYYSQIVNDFQKGDIAEGYSVSREKKESFPLTVTSAQKNPTAFYLCASSPDRAYYGYTFGSGTRLTVV.

The gene calls are TRBV5-1 and TRBJ2-2, with a weak D call TRBD2 (5 bases). The V and J ends lost 3 bases and 7 bases respectively, with 10 bases between them. Germline values: CDR1 SGHRS, CDR2 YFSETQ. This CDR3 comprises 13 residues. The CDR3 nucleotides read TGCGCCAGCAGCTCCGGGGTGCGCGGGGAGCTGTTTTTT. It specifies CASSSGVRGELFF.

The genes are TRBV28 and TRBJ2-3, with TRBD2 matching over 12 bases. Per the germline V gene, CDR1 is MDHEN and CDR2 is SYDVKM. The CDR3 loop spans 19 amino acids. Unmatched junction bases numbered 15, after V lost 5 bases and J lost 3 bases. In DNA form, the CDR3 reads TGTGCCAGCAGTCCCCGACCCCCACTAGCGGGGGGCCGAACAGATACGCAGTATTTT. Protein product: CASSPRPPLAGGRTDTQYF.

The rearrangement links TRBV28 to TRBJ2-7; D is unclear. V gave up 2 bases and J gave up 0 bases, with 5 bases separating them. The germline V gene has CDR1 MDHEN and CDR2 SYDVKM. This CDR3 has 13 residues. Written as DNA, the CDR3 is TGTGCCAGCAGTTTAGACAACTCCTACGAGCAGTACTTC. Its protein product is CASSLDNSYEQYF.

For the CDR3, the DNA is TGTGCCAGCAGCTTAGGGACAGGGAACACTGAAGCTTTCTTT. It encodes CASSLGTGNTEAFF. This chain connects TRBV7-6 to TRBJ1-1, with 7 positions matching TRBD1. With 1 base clipped from V and 1 base from J, the junction kept 0 bases outside the gene matches. CDR1 is SGHVS and CDR2 is FNYEAQ in the germline V gene. This CDR3 has 14 residues.

This sequence joins TRBV5-1 and TRBJ2-1; tentative D call: TRBD2 (6 bases). The CDR3 loop spans 13 amino acids. In germline, CDR1 is SGHRS, CDR2 YFSETQ. V gave up 0 bases and J gave up 6 bases, with 7 bases separating them. The CDR3: CASSLGGANEQFF. The CDR3 DNA reads TGCGCCAGCAGCTTGGGCGGGGCCAATGAGCAGTTCTTC.

The CDR3 loop reads CASSWKPGNNEKLFF. CDR3 nucleotide sequence: TGTGCCAGCAGCTGGAAGCCGGGAAATAATGAAAAACTGTTTTTT. This rearrangement joins TRBV5-6 to TRBJ1-4; D unresolved. The CDR3 sequence is 15 residues long. The germline CDR1 and CDR2 sequences are SGHDT and YYEEEE. The ends were cut back, 3 bases at V and 4 bases at J, with 13 bases in the middle.

V usage is TRBV28 and J usage is TRBJ1-3, with D tentatively TRBD1 (6 bases). Germline values: CDR1 MDHEN, CDR2 SYDVKM. The ends were cut back, 8 bases at V and 0 bases at J, with 11 bases in the middle. The CDR3 extends over 14 amino acids. For the CDR3, the DNA is TGTGCCAGCTCAGGGACAAACTCTGGAAACACCATATATTTT. It yields the protein CASSGTNSGNTIYF.

The chain links TRBV21-1 to TRBJ2-7; no check of the table's D call, TRBD1, against the DNA was made. TRBV21-1 has pseudogene status. The CDR3 consists of 16 residues. DNA of the CDR3: TGTGCCAGCAGCAAAGGAAACACGACAGGCTCCTACGAGCAGTACTTC. Its translation is CASSKGNTTGSYEQYF.

The chain employs TRBV7-8 and TRBJ1-1, with 8 bases aligning to TRBD1. Trimming took 5 bases from V and 3 from J; bases not matched to a gene: 8. This CDR3 comprises 15 residues. Germline assignment: CDR1 SGHVS and CDR2 FQNEAQ. CDR3 nucleotides: TGTGCCAGCAGCCCCCCGGGACAGGCATACACTGAAGCTTTCTTT. Protein sequence: CASSPPGQAYTEAFF.

This chain links TRBV7-9 with TRBJ2-1; 8 bases fit TRBD1. J lost 7 bases, V lost 5 bases, and 10 bases had no gene match. Germline CDR1 is SEHNR and CDR2 is FQNEAQ (reference sequence). CDR3 length: 15 residues. The CDR3 spells CASSRNSGTGNEQFF. CDR3 DNA sequence: TGTGCCAGCAGCCGAAATTCCGGGACAGGAAATGAGCAGTTCTTC.

This clone was picked up a small number of times. The genes are TRBV30 and TRBJ1-2, with 9 bases identical to TRBD1. Germline lookup yields CDR1 GTSNPN and CDR2 SVGIG (reference sequence). The CDR3 loop spans 16 amino acids. With 5 bases clipped from V and 0 bases from J, the junction kept 10 bases outside the gene matches. The CDR3 DNA follows: TGTGCCTGGGGGGGGACAGGGCGGACCTCTAACTATGGCTACACCTTC. Translating gives CAWGGTGRTSNYGYTF.

This rearrangement joins TRBV4-2 to TRBJ1-5, with D perhaps TRBD1 (6 bases). The V gene's germline CDR1 is LGHNA and CDR2 YNFKEQ. This CDR3 is 12 amino acids long. V was clipped by 5 bases and J by 8 bases, with 10 bases between them. The CDR3 loop reads CASSRTAKPQHF. For the CDR3, the DNA is TGTGCCAGCAGCAGGACAGCCAAGCCCCAGCATTTT.

The chain joins TRBV29-1 to TRBJ2-3, with D possibly matching TRBD2 (6 bases). V lost 4 bases and J lost 7, with 18 bases in between. CDR3 length: 14 amino acids. The germline V gene has CDR1 SQVTM and CDR2 ANQGSEA. This CDR3 is CSVARDLERNTQYF. DNA for the CDR3: TGCAGCGTTGCCCGGGACTTGGAGAGGAATACGCAGTATTTT.

In DNA, the CDR3 is TGTGCCAGTGGGGGACAGGGGTTTACGAACACCGGGGAGCTGTTTTTT. This gives the protein CASGGQGFTNTGELFF. V and J are TRBV19 and TRBJ2-2, with 10 bases fitting TRBD1. The trim removed 8 bases at V and 0 bases at J, leaving 6 bases unmatched. The CDR3 contains 16 residues. CDR1 and CDR2 (germline): LNHDA, SQIVND (reference sequence).

The chain is built from TRBV6-1 and TRBJ2-5; D is perhaps TRBD1 (7 bases). The ends were cut back, 2 bases at V and 4 bases at J, with 17 bases in the middle. The CDR3 is made up of 16 amino acids. Germline CDR1 reads MNHNS; CDR2 reads SASEGT. The CDR3 DNA reads TGTGCCAGCAGTGAAACCCGGGCCCAGGGGGGAGAGACCCAGTACTTC. This translates into CASSETRAQGGETQYF.

The V call is TRBV7-8, the J call TRBJ1-1; D is ambiguous. V lost 3 bases and J 3 bases, leaving 14 bases between the germline ends. CDR1 and CDR2 (germline): SGHVS, FQNEAQ. The CDR3 has 15 residues. This chain's CDR3 is CASSFTGRRDTEAFF. CDR3 nucleotides: TGTGCCAGCAGCTTCACCGGGAGGAGAGACACTGAAGCTTTCTTT.

This clone was detected once. This chain connects TRBV28 to TRBJ1-5; the D gene is possibly TRBD1 (6 bases). The CDR3 has 14 residues. Germline V gives CDR1 MDHEN, CDR2 SYDVKM. The V gene lost 6 bases and the J gene lost 9 bases, with 18 bases spanning the gap. The CDR3 coding sequence is TGTGCCAGCAGCCCCGCGGGGGGCAAGGGGCCCCAGCATTTT. The encoded protein is CASSPAGGKGPQHF.

This rearrangement joins TRBV4-1 to TRBJ2-6, with 10 bases aligning to TRBD2. There are 19 residues in the CDR3. Germline assignment: CDR1 MGHRA and CDR2 YSYEKL. The V segment lost 3 bases and the J segment 0 bases; nucleotides outside the gene matches: 8. The CDR3 spells CASSQDVAGGTSGANVLTF. The CDR3 DNA is TGCGCCAGCAGCCAGGATGTAGCGGGGGGCACCTCTGGGGCCAACGTCCTGACTTTC.

The V call is TRBV29-1, the J call TRBJ2-6; D not certain. The CDR3 has 14 amino acids. The ends were cut back, 5 bases at V and 0 bases at J, with 8 bases in the middle. The germline CDR1 and CDR2 sequences are SQVTM and ANQGSEA. CDR3 region: CSVPNYSGANVLTF. The DNA for the CDR3 is TGCAGCGTTCCAAACTACTCTGGGGCCAACGTCCTGACTTTC.

The rearrangement joins TRBV7-2 to TRBJ1-5; TRBD1 might be the D (6 bases). The CDR3 has 16 amino acids. Trimming cost V 5 bases and J 0 bases, with 14 bases left between them. The germline gives CDR1 SGHTA, CDR2 FQGNSA. The CDR3 DNA sequence: TGTGCCAGCAGCAAGAACAGGGCCCATAGCAATCAGCCCCAGCATTTT. Translated: CASSKNRAHSNQPQHF.

This chain joins TRBV6-5 and TRBJ1-2; 10 nucleotides line up with TRBD1. The trim removed 10 bases at V and 12 bases at J, leaving 5 bases unmatched. Germline V lookup: CDR1 MNHEY, CDR2 SVGAGI. There are 10 residues in the CDR3. The CDR3 region has the DNA TGTGCCAACACGACAGGGGGCCACACCTTC. It specifies CANTTGGHTF.

CDR3 in DNA: TGTGCCAGCAGCTTAGGGGGGAGGGTAGGTTCACCCCTCCACTTT. As protein: CASSLGGRVGSPLHF. The gene calls are TRBV7-9 and TRBJ1-6; tentative D call: TRBD1 (5 bases). Germline loops: CDR1 SEHNR, CDR2 FQNEAQ (reference sequence). Trimming pared 1 base from V and 9 bases from J, leaving 13 bases between. This CDR3 is built from 15 residues.

The table lists this clone with a few counts. The V call is TRBV19, the J call TRBJ1-4; unclear D gene. The length of the CDR3 is 14 residues. Germline-derived CDR1 and CDR2 are LNHDA and SQIVND (reference sequence). Trimming took 3 bases from V and 5 from J, leaving 10 bases between them. Here the CDR3 reads CASSIRLKNEKLFF. In DNA form, the CDR3 reads TGTGCCAGTAGTATTCGGTTGAAGAATGAAAAACTGTTTTTT.